This passage covers 8 T cell receptor beta chains from one sample sequenced in a study of cytomegalovirus exposure and HLA in healthy donors. The PCR was carried out with 60 Vbeta primers and 13 Jbeta primers. Profiled with immunoSEQ multiplex PCR; TCRdb holds only in-frame clones, not every one. This sample has about 91,000 clones, with around 80% found just once. Sequencing was performed on PBMCs. Receptors were obtained from a male donor in good health and CMV-seropositive.

The J gene is TRBJ1-2, the V gene TRBV5-1; D remains unclear. The CDR3 contains 13 residues. Trimming stripped 4 bases from V and 8 bases from J, with 15 bases between. The germline V gene has CDR1 SGHRS and CDR2 YFSETQ. The CDR3 DNA reads TGCGCCAGCAGCCCAGGACTAGGGATCGGCTACACCTTC. This gives the protein CASSPGLGIGYTF.

This chain joins TRBV28 and TRBJ2-5, with 7 bases that match TRBD1. This CDR3 region has 15 residues. Germline CDR1 is MDHEN and CDR2 is SYDVKM. Trimming removed 3 bases from V and 2 bases from J; junction bases left unmatched: 6. CDR3 bases: TGTGCCAGCAGTTTTTATGTGACAGGGCAAGAGACCCAGTACTTC. Its translation is CASSFYVTGQETQYF.

This rearrangement joins TRBV28 to TRBJ1-5; D ambiguous. The germline gives CDR1 MDHEN, CDR2 SYDVKM. V shed 5 bases and J shed 5 bases, with 19 bases lying between them. The CDR3 is 16 residues long. The CDR3 protein is CASSQAAGEGHQPQHF. CDR3 DNA sequence: TGTGCCAGCAGTCAAGCGGCTGGAGAGGGCCATCAGCCCCAGCATTTT. The full variable domain, completed using reference TRBV28 and TRBJ1-5, is DVKVTQSSRYLVKRTGEKVFLECVQDMDHENMFWYRQDPGLGLRLIYFSYDVKMKEKGDIPEGYSVSREKKERFSLILESASTNQTSMYLCASSQAAGEGHQPQHFGDGTRLSIL.

This rearrangement joins TRBV27 to TRBJ2-3; the match to TRBD2 covers 15 bases. This CDR3 contains 18 residues. V shed 8 bases and J 6 bases; nucleotides not matched to a gene: 15. CDR1 is MNHEY, CDR2 SMNVEV, per germline (reference sequence). The CDR3 nucleotides read TGTGCCAGCGCAACCGGACTAGCGGGAGGGTTCCGGGGGGATACGCAGTATTTT. Its translation: CASATGLAGGFRGDTQYF.

The gene calls are TRBV4-1 and TRBJ2-3; 7 nucleotides align to TRBD1. The junction had 16 bases not matched to a gene; V was cut back by 4 bases and J by 6 bases. In germline, CDR1 is MGHRA, CDR2 YSYEKL. This CDR3 is built from 17 residues. CDR3 sequence reads: CASSPLDQRGRVDTQYF. The CDR3 DNA reads TGCGCCAGCAGCCCCCTGGACCAGAGGGGGCGGGTGGATACGCAGTATTTT.

The rearrangement links TRBV10-1 to TRBJ1-1; D remains unclear. The CDR3 is 14 residues long. Germline V lookup: CDR1 WNHNN, CDR2 SYGVQD (reference sequence). V dropped 0 bases and J dropped 4 bases, with 9 bases sitting between them. CDR3 sequence: CASSESSGFTEAFF. Written as DNA, the CDR3 is TGCGCCAGCAGTGAGTCGAGTGGTTTCACTGAAGCTTTCTTT.

With respect to this clone: Sequence at one end of the junction differs from germline and may be a read error. The chain employs TRBV5-4 and TRBJ1-1, with 7 bases fitting TRBD1. CDR1 SGHNT and CDR2 YYREEE come from the germline V gene (reference sequence). The CDR3 contains 12 residues. The CDR3 loop reads CATRTGLTNTDF. The CDR3 region has the DNA TGTGCCACCCGGACAGGCCTCACCAATACCGACTTT.

This chain's CDR3 is CASTLSRGIGGYTF. CDR3 coding DNA: TGTGCCAGCACCCTCAGTCGGGGGATAGGCGGCTACACCTTC. The gene calls are TRBV27 and TRBJ1-2, with D perhaps matching TRBD1 (5 bases). Germline V gene sequence: CDR1 MNHEY, CDR2 SMNVEV (reference sequence). The ends were cut back, 7 bases at V and 8 bases at J, with 20 bases in the middle. The CDR3 length is 14 residues.